This TCR beta chain was found in a study of Ad26.COV2.S vaccination and SARS-CoV-2 variants. Some clones are missing from TCRdb's copy, which holds only in-frame ones; the method was immunoSEQ multiplex PCR. The sample shows around 300,000 clones, roughly 90% of them seen only once. Whole-study findings and limits: Across vaccine and placebo recipients, the breadth of non-spike TCRs was similar.

The CDR3 covers 12 residues. V shed 4 bases, J shed 7 bases, and the junction held 2 bases outside the gene matches. Germline CDR1 is KGHSH and CDR2 is LQKENI. Remarks on this clone: The target antigen is unknown.

Stated treatment: roughly 20 received Ad26.COV2.S at low or high dose, single or two shots; five or six received placebo; per-sample allocation not given. It was on day 63 after the first vaccine or placebo injection that samples were taken. The TCR originated in a person between 18 and 65 years old who received the Ad26.COV2.S COVID-19 vaccine or a placebo. The sequences come from peripheral blood, collected in a trial of Ad26.COV2.S vaccine versus placebo. This chain joins TRBV18 and TRBJ2-7; 9 nucleotides agree with TRBD1. The CDR3 bases are TGTGCCAGCTCACGGACAGGGGAAGAGCAGTACTTC. Residues: CASSRTGEEQYF.